This T cell receptor (beta chain) was recovered during a study of T cells in Graves' hyperthyroidism and ophthalmopathy. RNA transcripts were the template for amplifying TCR beta CDR3 regions. The TCR CDR3 first-round RT-PCR relied on the HTBI primer set. TCRdb analysed the multiplex PCR reads with MiXCR anew, one entry per CDR3 protein. The sample lists roughly 500,000 distinct CDR3 sequences, approximately 13% occurring once. The study, taken as a whole, reports: Appearing also in blood were most of the thyroid clonotypes expanded above 0.001.

The blood sample dates from first hyperthyroidism diagnosis, preceding any ophthalmopathy symptoms. About 10 ml of fresh peripheral blood supplied the PBMCs. The V and J ends lost 0 bases and 7 bases respectively, with 17 bases between them. The CDR3 is 15 amino acids. Germline V gene sequence: CDR1 DFQATT, CDR2 SNEGSKA (reference sequence). Many counts were recorded for this clonotype. No antigen is known for it. This chain joins TRBV20-1 and TRBJ2-3, with D perhaps TRBD2 (6 bases). This TCR derives from a woman aged 30 to 39 with Graves' hyperthyroidism that later progressed to Graves' ophthalmopathy. The sequencing sample was made of blood. CDR3 bases: TGCAGTGCTAGAGATGATTGGAGGGAGGCAAATACGCAGTATTTT. Protein sequence: CSARDDWREANTQYF.